The source of this T cell receptor beta chain is a study of identical twins. A universal primer site was incorporated via template switching, and the cDNA contained unique molecular identifiers. TCRdb passed the 5' RACE reads through MiXCR, listing each CDR3 protein once. This table holds about 810,000 distinct CDR3 sequences, roughly 12% found once. The V and J ends lost 0 bases and 0 bases respectively, with 8 bases between them. Germline CDR1 reads MNHEY; CDR2 reads SVGAGI. The CDR3 spans 15 residues. This clonotype was counted only a few times. These data also formed part of another study, on yellow fever vaccine responses in identical twins.

The TCR comes from a woman between 18 and 30 years old in good health. The V and J genes are TRBV6-5 and TRBJ1-1, with D uncertain. The sample comprised PBMCs. This CDR3 is CASSYSGFLNTEAFF. CDR3 in DNA: TGTGCCAGCAGTTACTCAGGGTTTTTGAACACTGAAGCTTTCTTT.